This TCR beta chain was retrieved from a study of blood T cell repertoires in COVID-19. Study information: PBMCs, B-cell-depleted T cells, or T cells provided the cDNA or gDNA that made up the material.

Germline lookup yields CDR1 SGHVS and CDR2 FNYEAQ. This CDR3 comprises 14 residues. With V trimmed by 7 bases and J by 3 bases, 5 bases remained unmatched. Authors' methods: Nucleated cell number was recorded as an estimate derived from reference gene primer amplification. The repertoire was sequenced with immunoSEQ multiplex PCR; TCRdb's copy has only in-frame clones and lacks some. The V and J calls and clone size are taken from that table; D and trimming were inferred from the DNA. Altogether some 250,000 clones are present, roughly 93% being singletons, with the ten largest covering 2.3%. The age range of participants was about 18 to 95 years, with residence in some 25 US areas. Grouping used clinical history reported by participants in a survey and questionnaire.

The sequencing input was PBMCs or T cells enriched from blood (not recorded which). The chain recombines TRBV7-6 with TRBJ2-5, with 10 nucleotides matching TRBD2. This TCR was sampled from a woman in her 40s with acute COVID-19. The CDR3 sequence: CASNPSGREETQYF. The CDR3 DNA reads as TGTGCCAGCAACCCCAGCGGGAGGGAAGAGACCCAGTACTTC.